The TCR beta chain under discussion was sequenced for a study of lymphopenia after photon versus proton radiotherapy. About this clone: The antigen is undetermined.

TCRdb's copy holds only in-frame clones and misses some; the assay was immunoSEQ multiplex PCR. The table records about 16,000 clones, 65% to 90% of them present only once. Germline V gene data show CDR1 as MNHNS and CDR2 as SASEGT. This CDR3 spans 13 amino acids. V was clipped by 2 bases and J by 4 bases, with 8 bases between them. Study-level findings and limits: Only patients who died were analyzed for survival; proton advantage is unproven.

V and J are TRBV6-1 and TRBJ1-2, with D unresolved. The source material was peripheral blood, sampled from a patient treated with proton-based radiotherapy. The clonotype was recovered from a man aged 65-85 years with pancreatic cancer. The CDR3 is CASSEIGSYGYTF. The CDR3 DNA follows: TGTGCCAGCAGTGAAATTGGAAGCTATGGCTACACCTTC.